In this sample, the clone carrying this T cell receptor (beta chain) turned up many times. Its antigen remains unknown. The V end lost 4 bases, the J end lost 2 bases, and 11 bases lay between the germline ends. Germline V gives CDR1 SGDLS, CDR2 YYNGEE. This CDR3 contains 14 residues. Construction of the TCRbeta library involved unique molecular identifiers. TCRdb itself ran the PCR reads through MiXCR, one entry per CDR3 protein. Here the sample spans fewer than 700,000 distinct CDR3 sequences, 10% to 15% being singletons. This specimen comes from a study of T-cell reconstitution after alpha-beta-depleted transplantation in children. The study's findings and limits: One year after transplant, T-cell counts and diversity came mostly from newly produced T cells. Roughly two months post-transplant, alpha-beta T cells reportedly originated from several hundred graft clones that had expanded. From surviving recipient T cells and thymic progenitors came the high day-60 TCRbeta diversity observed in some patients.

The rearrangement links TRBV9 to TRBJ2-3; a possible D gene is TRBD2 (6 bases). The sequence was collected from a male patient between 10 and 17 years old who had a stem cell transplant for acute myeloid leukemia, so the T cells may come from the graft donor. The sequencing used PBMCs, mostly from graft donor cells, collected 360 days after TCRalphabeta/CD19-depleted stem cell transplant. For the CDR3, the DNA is TGTGCCAGCAGCTTGGGACTTCTCACAGATACGCAGTATTTT. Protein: CASSLGLLTDTQYF.